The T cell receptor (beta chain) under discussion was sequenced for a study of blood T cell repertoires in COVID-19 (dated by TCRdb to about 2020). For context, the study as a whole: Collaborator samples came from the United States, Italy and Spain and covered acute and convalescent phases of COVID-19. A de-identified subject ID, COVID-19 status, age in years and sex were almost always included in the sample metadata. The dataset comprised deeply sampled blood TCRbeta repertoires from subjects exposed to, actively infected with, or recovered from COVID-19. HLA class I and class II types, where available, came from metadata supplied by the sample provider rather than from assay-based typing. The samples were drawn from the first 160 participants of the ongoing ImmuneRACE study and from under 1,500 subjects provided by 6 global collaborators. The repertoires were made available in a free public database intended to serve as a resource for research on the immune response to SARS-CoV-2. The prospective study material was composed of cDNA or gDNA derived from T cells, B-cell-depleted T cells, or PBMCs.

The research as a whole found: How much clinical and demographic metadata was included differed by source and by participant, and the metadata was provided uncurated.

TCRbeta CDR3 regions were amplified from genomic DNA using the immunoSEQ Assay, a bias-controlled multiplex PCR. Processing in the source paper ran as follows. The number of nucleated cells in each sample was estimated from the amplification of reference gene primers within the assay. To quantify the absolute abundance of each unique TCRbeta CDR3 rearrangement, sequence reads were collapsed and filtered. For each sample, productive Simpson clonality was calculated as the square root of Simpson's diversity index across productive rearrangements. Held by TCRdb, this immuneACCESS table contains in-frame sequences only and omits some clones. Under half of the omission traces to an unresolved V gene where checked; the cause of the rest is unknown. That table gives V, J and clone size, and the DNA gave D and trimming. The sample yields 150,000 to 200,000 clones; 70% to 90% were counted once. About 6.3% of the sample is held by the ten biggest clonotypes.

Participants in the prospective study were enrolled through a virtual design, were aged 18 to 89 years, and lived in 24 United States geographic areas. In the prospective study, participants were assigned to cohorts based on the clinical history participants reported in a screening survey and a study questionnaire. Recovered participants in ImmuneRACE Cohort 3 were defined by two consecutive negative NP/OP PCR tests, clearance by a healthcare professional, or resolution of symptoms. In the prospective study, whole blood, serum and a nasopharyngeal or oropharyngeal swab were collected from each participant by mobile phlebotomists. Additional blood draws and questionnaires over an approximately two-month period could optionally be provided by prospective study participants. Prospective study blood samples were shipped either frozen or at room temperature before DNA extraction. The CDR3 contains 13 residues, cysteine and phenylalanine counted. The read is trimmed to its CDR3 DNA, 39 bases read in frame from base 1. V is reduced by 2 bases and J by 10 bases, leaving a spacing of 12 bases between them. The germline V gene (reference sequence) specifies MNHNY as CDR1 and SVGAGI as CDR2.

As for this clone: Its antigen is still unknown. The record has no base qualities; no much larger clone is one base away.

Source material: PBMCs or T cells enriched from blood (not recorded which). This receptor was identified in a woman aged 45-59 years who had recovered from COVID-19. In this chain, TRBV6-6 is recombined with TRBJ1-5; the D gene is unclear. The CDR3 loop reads CASSYTWREPQHF. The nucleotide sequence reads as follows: TGTGCCAGCAGTTACACCTGGAGGGAACCCCAGCATTTT.